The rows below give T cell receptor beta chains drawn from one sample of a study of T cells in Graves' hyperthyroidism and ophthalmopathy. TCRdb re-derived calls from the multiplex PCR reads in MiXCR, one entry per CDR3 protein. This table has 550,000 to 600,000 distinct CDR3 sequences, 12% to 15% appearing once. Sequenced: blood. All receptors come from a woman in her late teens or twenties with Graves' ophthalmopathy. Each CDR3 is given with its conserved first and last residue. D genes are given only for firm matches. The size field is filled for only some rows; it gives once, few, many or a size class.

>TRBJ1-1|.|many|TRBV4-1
TGCGCCAGCAGCCAAGATCTTGCGGGGAACACTGAAGCTTTCTTT
CASSQDLAGNTEAFF
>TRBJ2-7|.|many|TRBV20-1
TGCAGTGCTAGCCCCCCGGACGGAGCCTACGAGCAGTACTTC
CSASPPDGAYEQYF
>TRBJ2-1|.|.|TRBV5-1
TGCGCCAGCAGCCCCGGGGACTGGGGGAACAATGAGCAGTTCTTC
CASSPGDWGNNEQFF
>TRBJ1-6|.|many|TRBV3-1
TGTGCCAGCAGCCCCTGGGAGGAGGATTCACCCCTCCACTTT
CASSPWEEDSPLHF
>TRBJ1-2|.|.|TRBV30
TGTGCCTGGATGGGGTGGGGATTGATTGGCTATGGCTACACCTTC
CAWMGWGLIGYGYTF
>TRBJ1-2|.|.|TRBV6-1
TGTGCCAGCATGGGAGTGACTAACTATGGCTACACCTTC
CASMGVTNYGYTF
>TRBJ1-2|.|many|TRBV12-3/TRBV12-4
TGTGCCAGCAGTTTTTGGGAGGATGGTGGCTACACCTTC
CASSFWEDGGYTF
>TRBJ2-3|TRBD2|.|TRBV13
TGTGCCAGCAGCTTAGCCCAGCGGGAGGGCGGCACAGATACGCAGTATTTT
CASSLAQREGGTDTQYF
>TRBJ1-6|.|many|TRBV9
TGTGCCAGCAGCTTTAACAGGGAGGCGGATTCACCCCTCCACTTT
CASSFNREADSPLHF
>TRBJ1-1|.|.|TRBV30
TGTGCCGTGGATTCGGGGAACACTGAAGCTTTCTTT
CAVDSGNTEAFF
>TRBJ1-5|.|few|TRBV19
TGTGCCACTAAGTGGGCAGCAGAATTCAATCAGCCCCAGCATTTT
CATKWAAEFNQPQHF
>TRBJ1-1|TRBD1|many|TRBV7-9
TGTGCCAGCAGCTTACAGGGGGTCGGTGAAGCTTTCTTT
CASSLQGVGEAFF
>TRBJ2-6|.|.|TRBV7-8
TGTGCCAGCAGCCTCGTCGAGGTACCCTCGATCTCCTTGTATTCTGGGGCCAACGTCCTGACTTTC
CASSLVEVPSISLYSGANVLTF
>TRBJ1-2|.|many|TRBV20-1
TGCAGTGCTAGAGATTCCCGGGCCTATGGCTACACCTTC
CSARDSRAYGYTF
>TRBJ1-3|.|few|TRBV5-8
TGTGCCAGCAGCGTCGGGTTCCACTCTGGAAACACCATATATTTT
CASSVGFHSGNTIYF
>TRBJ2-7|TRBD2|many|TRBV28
TGTGCCAGCAGTTTGGGACTAGCGGGAGGACGAAGCTACGAGCAGTACTTC
CASSLGLAGGRSYEQYF
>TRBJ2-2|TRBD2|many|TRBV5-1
TGCGCCAGCAGCCCACTAGCGGGAAAGTCGAACACCGGGGAGCTGTTTTTT
CASSPLAGKSNTGELFF
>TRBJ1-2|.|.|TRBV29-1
TGCAGCGTTGGGCAACACTCGGCCGGCTACACCTTC
CSVGQHSAGYTF
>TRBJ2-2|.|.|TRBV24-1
TGTGCCACCAGTGAATCTGGCTATACCGGGGAGCTGTTTTTT
CATSESGYTGELFF
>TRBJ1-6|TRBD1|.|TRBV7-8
TGTGCCAGCAGATCTCCGGGACAGGGGGCGGGTTCACCCCTCCACTTT
CASRSPGQGAGSPLHF
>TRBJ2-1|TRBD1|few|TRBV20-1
TGCAGTGCTAGTGACCGGGACAGGGGTTTCAATGAGCAGTTCTTC
CSASDRDRGFNEQFF
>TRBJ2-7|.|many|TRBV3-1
TGTGCCAGCAGCCCTAGCGCCCATTCCTACGAGCAGTACTTC
CASSPSAHSYEQYF
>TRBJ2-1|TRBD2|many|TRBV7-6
TGTGCCAGCAGCGTAATGAGCGGGGACTACAATGAGCAGTTCTTC
CASSVMSGDYNEQFF
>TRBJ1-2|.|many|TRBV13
TGTGCCAGCAGCCCCGGGAGAGGCTATGGCTACACCTTC
CASSPGRGYGYTF
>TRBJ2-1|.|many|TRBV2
TGTGCCAGCAGTGAAGCGCTTAACTACAATGAGCAGTTCTTC
CASSEALNYNEQFF
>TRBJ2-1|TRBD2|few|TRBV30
TGTGCCTGGAGTGTACGACTAGCGGGAGAGCAGTTCTTC
CAWSVRLAGEQFF
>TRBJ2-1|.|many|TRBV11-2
TGTGCCAGCAGCTTAGACCTGGGAGTCTCCTACAATGAGCAGTTCTTC
CASSLDLGVSYNEQFF
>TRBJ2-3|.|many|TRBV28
TGTGCCAGCAGTCCCCGGCGGAGTGACAGTCTTAGCACAGATACGCAGTATTTT
CASSPRRSDSLSTDTQYF
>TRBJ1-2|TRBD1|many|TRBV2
TGTGCCAGCAGGGCCGGGACAGAATACACCAACTATGGCTACACCTTC
CASRAGTEYTNYGYTF
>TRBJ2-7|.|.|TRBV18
TGTGCCAGCTCACCTATCCAGGGATTCTACGAGCAGTACTTC
CASSPIQGFYEQYF
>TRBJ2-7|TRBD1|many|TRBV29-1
TGCAGCGTTGCAGCACAGGGGGCGGGCGAGCAGTACTTC
CSVAAQGAGEQYF
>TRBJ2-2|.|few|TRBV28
TGTGCCAGCATCCTTGACCTTCTTTCCGGGGAGCTGTTTTTT
CASILDLLSGELFF
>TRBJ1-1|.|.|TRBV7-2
TGTGCCAGCAGCCTCACCGGCAGGGGAAGGTTTCGGACTGAAGCTTTCTTT
CASSLTGRGRFRTEAFF
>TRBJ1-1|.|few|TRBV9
TGTGCCAGCAGCGTAGACCTGAACACTGAAGCTTTCTTT
CASSVDLNTEAFF
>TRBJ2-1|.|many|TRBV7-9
TGTGCCAGCAGCTGGCGGTACAGGAGCTCCTACAATGAGCAGTTCTTC
CASSWRYRSSYNEQFF
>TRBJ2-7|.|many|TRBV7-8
TGTGCCAGCAGCTTAGAAGACACATATTTAATTACCTACGAGCAGTACTTC
CASSLEDTYLITYEQYF
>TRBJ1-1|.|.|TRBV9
TGTGCCAGCAGCGTAGATGGTGGGGGCGCGTACACTGAAGCTTTCTTT
CASSVDGGGAYTEAFF